The T cell receptor beta chain under discussion was sequenced for a study of T cells in Graves' hyperthyroidism and ophthalmopathy (dated by TCRdb to between 2017 and 2020). In terms of the full investigation: Peripheral blood samples were taken at the time of initial diagnosis, prior to any treatment. To identify distinguishing TCR V-J signatures, a discovery cohort of about 100 patients was used, comprising fewer than 45 with Graves' ophthalmopathy and 57 with stable Graves' hyperthyroidism. Prospective prediction of ophthalmopathy was tested in an independent validation cohort of 18 to 20 hyperthyroidism patients and 17 patients who later progressed to ophthalmopathy. The 100 discovery patients were randomly split 7:3 into training and test sets. In addition, the study compared T-cell repertoires in thyroid tissue and in blood from about 6 Graves' hyperthyroidism patients. Following sampling, methimazole starting at 30 mg daily was given to hyperthyroidism patients, and high-dose intravenous methylprednisolone was given to ophthalmopathy patients. TCR Vbeta CDR3 sequencing of 120 to 150 peripheral blood samples (43 ophthalmopathy, about 80 hyperthyroidism and about 17 progressor patients) is reported in the paper. The research as a whole found: A model built on a 13 V-J signature distinguished ophthalmopathy from stable hyperthyroidism, reaching roughly 88% sensitivity and around 81% specificity in cross-validation and 80%/75% in testing. Sample size was not statistically predetermined, and investigators were not blinded to group allocation. In validation, progression to ophthalmopathy was predicted by the model with more than 65% sensitivity and nearly 75% specificity, a median of approximately 6.5 months before onset. Most expanded thyroid clonotypes (frequency above 0.001) were also detected in blood, a finding suggesting that blood repertoires may reflect thyroid immune responses.

TCR beta CDR3 regions were amplified from RNA transcripts. For the first round of RT-PCR on the TCR CDR3, the HTBI primer set was used together with the Qiagen OneStep RT-PCR kit. The libraries were constructed in a second round of multiplex PCR and then size-selected and purified. Paired-end sequencing of the libraries was performed with 100 bp reads on an Illumina HiSeq2000. From the authors' description of their analysis: SOAPnuke was used to process the raw data, with reads discarded if the reads contained adapters or uncalled bases, had a mean Phred below 15, or lacked an exact constant-primer or identifier match. COPE v1.2.5 was used to merge high-quality paired reads, and clonotypes were defined as unique nucleotide sequences. Clonotypes were aligned to IMGT TRBV, TRBD and TRBJ reference segments using MiTCR v1.1. The analysis included only V-J combinations with a frequency above 0.0001, which together covered roughly 99% of the repertoires. The TCS score was defined as F50 (clonal expansion) divided by E x V (chaos), with BLOSUM62-based TCRdist calculated between CDR3 peptides within each V-J. Welch's t-statistics and random forest reduced fewer than 600 V-J features to roughly 13, which were used in a naive Bayes classifier (R e1071). The public reads were quality trimmed at Q25 with fastp and then assembled into clones with MiXCR by TCRdb, keeping productive beta chains. Each CDR3 protein appears once, grouped with its most common genes and DNA. The V and J calls come from TCRdb's annotation, not from the publication. The table for this sample lists hundreds of thousands of distinct CDR3 sequences; roughly 21% of them were counted only once. 40% to 50% of the sample comes from the top ten.

In this sample, this clonotype turned up many times. Its cognate antigen has yet to be identified. No base quality information exists; no much larger clone differs at one position. Trimming removed 0 bases from V and 4 bases from J, leaving 5 bases between the germline ends. The CDR3 has 13 amino acids, counting the end cysteine and phenylalanine. Here the CDR3 DNA is all that survives: 39 bases in frame from base 1. CDR1 and CDR2 were assigned from the germline V gene as LGHNT and FRNRAP. Ophthalmopathy patients had moderately to severely active disease, Clinical Activity Score of at least 3, NOSPECS grade of at least 4, and duration under 3 months. Exclusion was applied to patients with uncontrolled infections, other autoimmune diseases, pregnancy or lactation. Diagnoses were established on the basis of clinical symptoms, serum thyroxine and TRAb, thyroid ultrasound, and orbital computed tomography. Ficoll-Paque density gradient centrifugation was used to isolate PBMCs from about 10 ml of fresh peripheral blood. Total RNA was extracted with Trizol reagent, and quality was checked on an Agilent 2100 Bioanalyzer.

The receptor was isolated from a man aged 35 to 55 with Graves' ophthalmopathy. The chain is assembled from TRBV12-5 and TRBJ2-3, with the D gene uncertain. The sample taken for sequencing was blood. The encoded CDR3 is CASGLVLSDTQYF. The sequence in DNA is TGTGCTAGTGGTTTGGTACTGTCAGATACGCAGTATTTT.